These 29 T cell receptor beta chains originate from one sample sequenced in a study of OX40 agonist ivuxolimab in advanced cancers. Clones were read by immunoSEQ multiplex PCR, and TCRdb kept only the in-frame ones, dropping some. The sample records about 90,000 clones, about 90% being singletons. The sample was CD4+ or CD8+ T cells sorted from blood, taken in a trial of the OX40 agonist ivuxolimab. The source is an adult with an advanced solid tumor such as melanoma, head and neck, liver or kidney cancer.

The chain has TRBV21-1 and TRBJ2-6. TRBV21-1 is noted as a pseudogene. The CDR3 is 13 residues long. CDR3 amino acids: CASRGSGANVLTF. The CDR3 DNA follows: TGTGCCAGCAGGGGCTCTGGGGCCAACGTCCTGACTTTC.

The rearrangement uses TRBV7-8 and TRBJ1-2, with D possibly being TRBD1 (5 bases). The ends were cut back, 3 bases at V and 4 bases at J, with 9 bases in the middle. Per germline, CDR1 SGHVS and CDR2 FQNEAQ. There are 13 residues in the CDR3. In nucleotides, the CDR3 is TGTGCCAGCAGCTTCCAGGGATCCTATGGCTACACCTTC. Amino acid sequence: CASSFQGSYGYTF.

J is TRBJ2-3 and V is TRBV27; a weak D match, TRBD2 (6 bases). This CDR3 comprises 10 residues. Per germline, CDR1 MNHEY and CDR2 SMNVEV (reference sequence). Trimming took off 11 bases at V and 6 bases at J, with 9 bases between the two ends. CDR3 nucleotides: TGTGCCTCCAGCGGGGATACGCAGTATTTT. It yields the protein CASSGDTQYF.

V gene TRBV7-9 combines with J gene TRBJ2-2, with 8 bases aligning to TRBD1. With 9 bases clipped from V and 2 bases from J, the junction kept 2 bases outside the gene matches. Germline V gene data show CDR1 as SEHNR and CDR2 as FQNEAQ (reference sequence). The length of the CDR3 is 13 residues. The CDR3 here is CARQGDNTGELFF. The DNA of the CDR3 is TGTGCCAGACAGGGGGACAACACCGGGGAGCTGTTTTTT.

The rearrangement links TRBV6-6 to TRBJ2-7; D not resolved. V was clipped by 7 bases and J by 0 bases, with 13 bases between them. Germline V gives CDR1 MNHNY, CDR2 SVGAGI (reference sequence). The CDR3 consists of 14 residues. The CDR3 DNA reads TGTGCCAGCACTTCCCCAATCAGCTCCTACGAGCAGTACTTC. It specifies CASTSPISSYEQYF.

The genes are TRBV18 and TRBJ1-1; 8 nucleotides match TRBD1. Per germline, CDR1 KGHSH and CDR2 LQKENI. The CDR3 consists of 11 residues. After removal of 6 bases from V and 11 bases from J, the junction contained 5 bases not matched to a gene. CDR3 in DNA: TGTGCCAGCTCTCAGGACAGGGTGGCTTTCTTT. Translating gives CASSQDRVAFF.

This rearrangement joins TRBV19 to TRBJ2-3; no clear D gene. CDR1 and CDR2 (germline): LNHDA, SQIVND (reference sequence). The CDR3 contains 16 residues. Trimming removed 6 bases from V and 4 bases from J, with 20 bases in between. CDR3 DNA sequence: TGTGCCAGTAGCGCTTCGCGGACCTCTCTTGCAGATACGCAGTATTTT. Translating gives CASSASRTSLADTQYF. Full variable domain (outside the CDR3, taken from reference TRBV19 and TRBJ2-3): DGGITQSPKYLFRKEGQNVTLSCEQNLNHDAMYWYRQDPGQGLRLIYYSQIVNDFQKGDIAEGYSVSREKKESFPLTVTSAQKNPTAFYLCASSASRTSLADTQYFGPGTRLTVL.

In the case of this clone: The sample holds other DNA sequences that translate to the same CDR3. The rearrangement uses TRBV28 and TRBJ1-4, with TRBD1 matching over 10 bases. The CDR3 is 14 amino acids. V lost 2 bases, J lost 8 bases, and 2 bases stayed unmatched. CDR1 and CDR2 (germline): MDHEN, SYDVKM. DNA of the CDR3: TGTGCCAGCAGTTTAGACAGGGGGCGGGAAAAACTGTTTTTT. Translating gives CASSLDRGREKLFF.

The CDR3: CASSEGEKLFF. The CDR3, as DNA: TGCGCCAGCAGTGAGGGAGAAAAACTGTTTTTT. The chain joins TRBV10-2 to TRBJ1-4; D is unclear. Trimming took off 2 bases at V and 8 bases at J, with 3 bases between the two ends. Per the germline V gene, CDR1 is WSHSY and CDR2 is SAAADI. The CDR3 runs 11 residues.

The V call is TRBV5-5, the J call TRBJ2-7, with TRBD2 identical over 9 bases. This CDR3 has 14 residues. Germline V lookup: CDR1 SGHKS, CDR2 YYEKEE (reference sequence). V trimming: 6 bases; J trimming: 5 bases; junction bases outside the gene matches: 9. This CDR3 reads CASIPGTSLNEQYF. The CDR3 DNA follows: TGTGCCAGCATCCCAGGGACTAGCTTAAACGAGCAGTACTTC. Combining the CDR3 with reference TRBV5-5 and TRBJ2-7 gives the whole variable domain DAGVTQSPTHLIKTRGQQVTLRCSPISGHKSVSWYQQVLGQGPQFIFQYYEKEERGRGNFPDRFSARQFPNYSSELNVNALLLGDSALYLCASIPGTSLNEQYFGPGTRLTVT.

This sequence joins TRBV9 and TRBJ1-4, with D perhaps matching TRBD1 (5 bases). This CDR3 has 16 amino acids. Germline values: CDR1 SGDLS, CDR2 YYNGEE. Trimming removed 4 bases at V and 7 bases at J, with 20 bases between. The CDR3 DNA follows: TGTGCCAGCAGCCCCACGGGCAGGGCCTCATTTGAAAAACTGTTTTTT. Translated: CASSPTGRASFEKLFF.

J is TRBJ2-7 and V is TRBV5-1, with a possible D match to TRBD2 (6 bases). Germline V CDR1 and CDR2: SGHRS, YFSETQ. The ends were cut back, 0 bases at V and 6 bases at J, with 16 bases in the middle. This CDR3 has 15 amino acids. The CDR3 here is CASSLAMGGLSEQYF. The CDR3 coding sequence is TGCGCCAGCAGCTTGGCGATGGGAGGTTTAAGCGAGCAGTACTTC.

This chain links TRBV18 with TRBJ2-5; the D gene is possibly TRBD2 (5 bases). CDR1 is KGHSH, CDR2 LQKENI, per germline. Trimming took 3 bases from V and 0 from J, leaving 11 bases between them. This CDR3 is built from 15 residues. Written as DNA, the CDR3 is TGTGCCAGCTCACCCCGGACTTCGTACCAAGAGACCCAGTACTTC. Translated: CASSPRTSYQETQYF.

This clone appeared a single time. The rearrangement uses TRBV27 and TRBJ2-7, with a tentative D call TRBD2 (5 bases). The germline gives CDR1 MNHEY, CDR2 SMNVEV (reference sequence). The CDR3 spans 13 residues. Trimming took 3 bases from V and 6 from J, leaving 12 bases between them. The CDR3 loop is CASSFGETGEQYF. For the CDR3, the DNA is TGTGCCAGCAGTTTCGGGGAGACGGGCGAGCAGTACTTC.

As regards this clone: The sample holds other DNA sequences that translate to the same CDR3. The rearrangement links TRBV27 to TRBJ2-1, with 8 bases matching TRBD1. CDR3 length: 14 residues. Trimming cost V 6 bases and J 2 bases; bases outside gene matches: 3. The germline gives CDR1 MNHEY, CDR2 SMNVEV (reference sequence). This chain's CDR3 is CASSTGGAYNEQFF. CDR3 DNA: TGTGCCAGCAGCACAGGGGGAGCCTACAATGAGCAGTTCTTC.

The chain has TRBV25-1 and TRBJ2-7; 8 positions agree with TRBD2. Germline V gene sequence: CDR1 MGHDK, CDR2 SYGVNS. This CDR3 contains 15 residues. V shed 4 bases and J 7 bases; nucleotides not matched to a gene: 12. The CDR3 is CASSGSAGGSSEQYF. Written as DNA, the CDR3 is TGTGCCAGCAGTGGCAGCGCGGGGGGATCGTCTGAGCAGTACTTC.

This chain uses TRBV28 with TRBJ2-1; TRBD2 agrees at 9 bases. The CDR3 loop spans 17 amino acids. Germline V gene sequence: CDR1 MDHEN, CDR2 SYDVKM. The V segment lost 4 bases and the J segment 0 bases; nucleotides outside the gene matches: 7. The CDR3 loop is CASSSIGLASSYNEQFF. The CDR3 DNA sequence: TGTGCCAGCAGTTCTATCGGACTAGCGAGCTCCTACAATGAGCAGTTCTTC. The full variable domain, completed using reference TRBV28 and TRBJ2-1, is DVKVTQSSRYLVKRTGEKVFLECVQDMDHENMFWYRQDPGLGLRLIYFSYDVKMKEKGDIPEGYSVSREKKERFSLILESASTNQTSMYLCASSSIGLASSYNEQFFGPGTRLTVL.

This sequence joins TRBV19 and TRBJ2-3, with 9 bases aligning to TRBD2. The CDR3 length is 15 residues. Unmatched junction bases numbered 1, after V lost 1 base and J lost 2 bases. Per germline, CDR1 LNHDA and CDR2 SQIVND (reference sequence). CDR3 DNA sequence: TGTGCCAGTAGTATAGGGACTAGCGTCACAGATACGCAGTATTTT. Its protein is CASSIGTSVTDTQYF. Full variable domain (outside the CDR3, taken from reference TRBV19 and TRBJ2-3): DGGITQSPKYLFRKEGQNVTLSCEQNLNHDAMYWYRQDPGQGLRLIYYSQIVNDFQKGDIAEGYSVSREKKESFPLTVTSAQKNPTAFYLCASSIGTSVTDTQYFGPGTRLTVL.

This clone was seen only once. CDR3 in DNA: TGTGCCAGCAGCGCACTAGCGGGAGGAGGTACGCAGTATTTT. Protein product: CASSALAGGGTQYF. The V gene is TRBV6-5, the J gene TRBJ2-3; 12 bases match TRBD2. Per the germline V gene, CDR1 is MNHEY and CDR2 is SVGAGI. With V trimmed by 6 bases and J by 8 bases, 6 bases remained unmatched. The CDR3 is made up of 14 amino acids.

The chain uses TRBV11-3 and TRBJ2-3, with D tentatively TRBD2 (5 bases). The ends were cut back, 3 bases at V and 3 bases at J, with 16 bases in the middle. Germline V gene data show CDR1 as SGHNT and CDR2 as YENEEA. The CDR3 runs to 16 residues. The CDR3: CASSFGRYPGTDTQYF. The CDR3 DNA is TGTGCCAGCAGCTTCGGGCGTTATCCGGGGACAGATACGCAGTATTTT. Full variable domain (missing parts from reference TRBV11-3 and TRBJ2-3): EAGVVQSPRYKIIEKKQPVAFWCNPISGHNTLYWYLQNLGQGPELLIRYENEEAVDDSQLPKDRFSAERLKGVDSTLKIQPAELGDSAVYLCASSFGRYPGTDTQYFGPGTRLTVL.

The V gene is TRBV19, the J gene TRBJ1-4; D remains unclear. Trimming removed 7 bases from V and 0 bases from J, with 12 bases in between. The CDR3 has 15 amino acids. From germline, CDR1 is LNHDA and CDR2 SQIVND (reference sequence). Here the CDR3 DNA reads TGTGCCAGTACCGGGTTAGCGGCAACTAATGAAAAACTGTTTTTT. Its protein product is CASTGLAATNEKLFF.

The rearrangement joins TRBV27 to TRBJ2-7, with TRBD1 matching 10 bases. Trimming removed 8 bases from V and 2 bases from J; junction bases left unmatched: 6. Germline V gene sequence: CDR1 MNHEY, CDR2 SMNVEV (reference sequence). The CDR3 is 14 amino acids. CDR3 coding DNA: TGTGCCAGCGCAATGGGGACAGGGGCCTACGAGCAGTACTTC. Translated, it gives CASAMGTGAYEQYF.

The chain has TRBV28 and TRBJ2-2; 13 bases agree with TRBD2. Trimming at V came to 5 bases and at J to 5 bases, leaving 14 bases not matched to a gene. Germline lookup yields CDR1 MDHEN and CDR2 SYDVKM. The CDR3 length is 19 residues. DNA of the CDR3: TGTGCCAGCAGTCCCGGACTAGCGGGAGAGGTTAGCGGGACCGGGGAGCTGTTTTTT. Translation: CASSPGLAGEVSGTGELFF.

The table lists this clone with a few counts. The chain joins TRBV2 to TRBJ2-1; 9 bases match TRBD2. This CDR3 comprises 14 residues. Germline V gene lookup returns CDR1 SNHLY and CDR2 FYNNEI. V shed 6 bases and J 8 bases; nucleotides not matched to a gene: 8. In DNA, the CDR3 is TGTGCCAGCAGGACTAGCGGACCTCTGGATGAGCAGTTCTTC. Its translation is CASRTSGPLDEQFF. Together with reference TRBV2 and TRBJ2-1, the CDR3 gives the full variable domain: EPEVTQTPSHQVTQMGQEVILRCVPISNHLYFYWYRQILGQKVEFLVSFYNNEISEKSEIFDDQFSVERPDGSNFTLKIRSTKLEDSAMYFCASRTSGPLDEQFFGPGTRLTVL.

V usage is TRBV7-9 and J usage is TRBJ1-1; D remains unclear. The CDR3 consists of 14 residues. Germline lookup yields CDR1 SEHNR and CDR2 FQNEAQ (reference sequence). Trimming removed 1 base at V and 1 base at J, with 7 bases between. DNA for the CDR3: TGTGCCAGCAGCTTAGTTGGCGCGAACACTGAAGCTTTCTTT. Protein product: CASSLVGANTEAFF.

This chain links TRBV11-3 with TRBJ2-2, with D possibly matching TRBD2 (6 bases). Per germline, CDR1 SGHNT and CDR2 YENEEA. The CDR3 spans 16 residues. Trimming shortened V by 1 base and J by 4 bases, and 13 bases separated the two germline ends. The CDR3 nucleotides are TGTGCCAGCAGCTTAGTCAGCCCCGGGAGCACCGGGGAGCTGTTTTTT. Encoded protein: CASSLVSPGSTGELFF. Filled out from reference TRBV11-3 and TRBJ2-2, the complete variable domain reads EAGVVQSPRYKIIEKKQPVAFWCNPISGHNTLYWYLQNLGQGPELLIRYENEEAVDDSQLPKDRFSAERLKGVDSTLKIQPAELGDSAVYLCASSLVSPGSTGELFFGEGSRLTVL.

CDR3 coding DNA: TGTGCCAGCAGTTACCCGGGGGTAGGGGTTAATTCACCCCTCCACTTT. Translation: CASSYPGVGVNSPLHF. This chain uses TRBV28 with TRBJ1-6, with D possibly matching TRBD1 (5 bases). Germline values: CDR1 MDHEN, CDR2 SYDVKM. V was clipped by 4 bases and J by 6 bases, with 16 bases between them. The CDR3 sequence is 16 residues long.

The V gene is TRBV14, the J gene TRBJ2-3; D call uncertain. The germline V gene has CDR1 SGHDN and CDR2 FVKESK. The CDR3 length is 14 residues. Trimming removed 1 base from V and 4 bases from J, with 9 bases in between. The CDR3 loop reads CASSQGLWADTQYF. Here the CDR3 DNA reads TGTGCCAGCAGCCAAGGCCTTTGGGCAGATACGCAGTATTTT.

This chain joins TRBV10-3 and TRBJ2-7; 9 nucleotides match TRBD1. The J segment lost 6 bases and the V segment lost 10 bases, leaving 7 bases of the junction unmatched. There are 12 residues in the CDR3. Germline V gene data show CDR1 as ENHRY and CDR2 as SYGVKD. The CDR3 loop reads CATDRGEGEQYF. CDR3 nucleotide sequence: TGTGCCACGGACAGGGGAGAGGGCGAGCAGTACTTC.